This TCR beta chain was sequenced during a study of radiotherapy plus CTLA-4 blockade in lung cancer. About the research overall: Objective responses emerged in about 20% of patients, and around 31% attained disease control. Points from the study as a whole: TCR clones of tumor origin grew in blood after radiotherapy plus ipilimumab. Reported findings show early blood T cell clone dynamics, with interferon-beta, best predicted response.

Those with chemo-refractory metastatic non-small-cell lung cancer were treated with focal radiation combined with CTLA-4 blockade using ipilimumab. Profiled with immunoSEQ multiplex PCR; TCRdb holds only in-frame clones, not every one. The table includes roughly 50,000 clones, roughly three quarters detected once. After removal of 5 bases from V and 9 bases from J, the junction contained 15 bases not matched to a gene. Looked up from germline, CDR1 is SGHAT and CDR2 is FQDESV (reference sequence). The CDR3 runs 16 residues. Concerning this clone itself: The antigen is unknown.

The sequences come from peripheral blood, collected from a patient treated with radiotherapy plus ipilimumab. The receptor comes from a human donor with non-small cell lung cancer who had a partial response to radiotherapy plus ipilimumab. The rearrangement uses TRBV11-1 and TRBJ2-1; 8 bases agree with TRBD1. The CDR3 nucleotides read TGTGCCAGCAGCCGGGGTGAAGGACAGGGCAGGGGTGAGCAGTTCTTC. Translated: CASSRGEGQGRGEQFF.